This T cell receptor (beta chain) comes out of a study of regulatory T cells in long-lasting Graves disease. General study results and limits: In persistent patients, shared public clonotypes (2,741) outnumbered those in new patients (approximately 940). Newly diagnosed disease favored TRBV20-1 and TRBJ2-1 over persistent disease.

Relying on iRepertoire HTBI primers and Arm-PCR of CDR3 regions, the team built TCR beta libraries. TCRdb called the multiplex PCR reads again in MiXCR, with one record for every CDR3 protein. The profile covers about 500,000 distinct CDR3 sequences, with around 11% appearing a single time and about 8.3% taken by the ten largest. The time point is: newly diagnosed GD, antithyroid drugs for less than 3 months. Construction of the TCR library relied on RNA isolated from PBMCs. As concerns this clonotype: As yet, its antigen is unknown.

V was clipped by 1 base and J by 0 bases, with 9 bases between them. Germline V gene lookup returns CDR1 SGDLS and CDR2 YYNGEE. The CDR3 loop spans 15 amino acids. This same sample was also part of a study on T cells in Graves' hyperthyroidism and ophthalmopathy.

This clonotype was obtained from a young woman with Graves disease. The V and J genes are TRBV9 and TRBJ2-3; a weak D match, TRBD2 (6 bases). The material sequenced was peripheral blood mononuclear cells (PBMCs), taken at new diagnosis, from a patient treated with antithyroid drugs. CDR3 amino acids: CASSVLASSTDTQYF. The DNA of the CDR3 is TGTGCCAGCAGCGTACTAGCGTCTAGCACAGATACGCAGTATTTT. Full variable domain (missing parts from reference TRBV9 and TRBJ2-3): DSGVTQTPKHLITATGQRVTLRCSPRSGDLSVYWYQQSLDQGLQFLIQYYNGEERAKGNILERFSAQQFPDLHSELNLSSLELGDSALYFCASSVLASSTDTQYFGPGTRLTVL.